This TCR beta chain was obtained from a study of blood T cell repertoires in COVID-19. Study background: Acute-phase and convalescent COVID-19 samples originated in the United States, Italy and Spain. Sample material is recorded as cDNA or gDNA derived from T cells, B-cell-depleted T cells, or PBMCs.

The ends were cut back, 3 bases at V and 6 bases at J, with 14 bases in the middle. This CDR3 is built from 15 residues. CDR1 and CDR2 (germline): KGHSH, LQKENI. Original analysis: Nucleated cell counts were estimated from reference gene primer amplification. Measured with immunoSEQ multiplex PCR; TCRdb has only the in-frame clones, and not every one. For V, J and clone size, that table is used; D and trimming come from the DNA. The sample has fewer than 90,000 clones, approximately 80% seen once. The chain is built from TRBV18 and TRBJ2-2; tentative D call: TRBD2 (6 bases). The clonotype was recovered from a human donor in a cohort sampled during active COVID-19. Sequencing was done on a sample of peripheral blood. The CDR3 is CASSPVEGKAGELFF. In DNA, the CDR3 is TGTGCCAGCTCACCTGTGGAGGGGAAGGCCGGGGAGCTGTTTTTT.